Listed below are T cell receptor beta chains from one sample, sequenced in a study of blood T cell repertoires in COVID-19. Libraries were prepared by immunoSEQ multiplex PCR; TCRdb keeps only in-frame clonotypes and omits some of them. This sample has roughly 350,000 clones, with more than 70% found just once. The specimen sequenced was peripheral blood. These receptors were collected from a woman in her twenties or thirties with COVID-19, enrolled during active disease. The CDR3 runs from the conserved cysteine through the conserved F or W. A D gene is named only where the DNA matches it firmly. Clone size is shown for a subset of rows, as once, few, many or a class of expanded clone.

cdr3_nt cdr3_aa j_call d_call v_call clone_size
TGCGCCAGCAGCTTGGCGGGGGGAGGCAATCAGCCCCAGCATTTT CASSLAGGGNQPQHF TRBJ1-5 NA TRBV5-1 NA
TGTGCCAGCAGCTTGAGGTACGAGCAGTACTTC CASSLRYEQYF TRBJ2-7 NA TRBV11-2 NA
TGTGCCAGCAGCTTCCTAGAGGGACAGGCTAAAGATACGCAGTATTTT CASSFLEGQAKDTQYF TRBJ2-3 TRBD1 TRBV13 once
TGTGCCAGCAGCTTAGACGGGAACTATGGCTACACCTTC CASSLDGNYGYTF TRBJ1-2 NA TRBV7-8 NA
TGTGCCAGCTCACCGGGACAGGGAGGTAGCTTGAATGAGCAGTTCTTC CASSPGQGGSLNEQFF TRBJ2-1 TRBD1 TRBV18 NA
TGTGCCAGCAGCCCTCTGCTTGGTAGCGGAGCTAGCACAGATACGCAGTATTTT CASSPLLGSGASTDTQYF TRBJ2-3 NA TRBV3-1/TRBV3-2 NA
TGTGCCAGCAGCCAAGACAGACAGCTTAATGAAAAACTGTTTTTT CASSQDRQLNEKLFF TRBJ1-4 NA TRBV4-2 NA
TGTGCCAGCAGCTTGGGACAGGGGATGGATACCGGGGAGCTGTTTTTT CASSLGQGMDTGELFF TRBJ2-2 TRBD1 TRBV5-4 NA
TGTGCCAGCAGCCCCCGGGGCGGGAGGCACCAAGAGACCCAGTACTTC CASSPRGGRHQETQYF TRBJ2-5 TRBD2 TRBV7-3 NA
TGTGCCAGCACCCTAGCTAGCGGGCTGCAGTATTTT CASTLASGLQYF TRBJ2-3 TRBD2 TRBV12-3/TRBV12-4 NA
TGTGCCAGCAGCTTAATGGGGACAGCGACGTTCTCTGAAGCTTTCTTT CASSLMGTATFSEAFF TRBJ1-1 TRBD1 TRBV7-3 NA
TGCGCCAGCAGCTTGAACGGGTTCTATGGCTACACCTTC CASSLNGFYGYTF TRBJ1-2 NA TRBV5-1 NA
TGTGCCAGCAGTACCCGACTAGCGGGTGCCTACGAGCAGTACTTC CASSTRLAGAYEQYF TRBJ2-7 TRBD2 TRBV6-2/TRBV6-3 NA
TGTGCCAGCAGCTTGGGACTGGGTTTGTTGGGGGCCAACGTCCTGACTTTC CASSLGLGLLGANVLTF TRBJ2-6 NA TRBV5-6 NA
TGTGCCAGCGGGCAGGTCCTCTACAATGAGCAGTTCTTC CASGQVLYNEQFF TRBJ2-1 NA TRBV2 NA
TGTGCTAGTGGTGACTACGGAGGGACTGAAGCTTTCTTT CASGDYGGTEAFF TRBJ1-1 NA TRBV12-5 NA
TGTGCCAGCAGCTTGGACAGGCCCTACGAGCAGTACTTC CASSLDRPYEQYF TRBJ2-7 NA TRBV5-6 NA
TGTGCCAGCAGCGCCCTGGCGAGACAAGCCTCCCTCTACAATGAGCAGTTCTTC CASSALARQASLYNEQFF TRBJ2-1 NA TRBV9 NA
TGCAGCGCAAGGAGGGGAGAAGCTTTCTTT CSARRGEAFF TRBJ1-1 NA TRBV29-1 NA
TGTGCCAGCAGTTACTCGGGACTAGCGCGCGCTGAGCAGTTCTTC CASSYSGLARAEQFF TRBJ2-1 TRBD2 TRBV6-5 NA
TGTGCCAGCAGCTATAGACAGGGCTCCTACGAGCAGTACTTC CASSYRQGSYEQYF TRBJ2-7 TRBD1 TRBV7-3 once
TGTGCCAGCAGCTTAGCGACTCTGAACACTGAAGCTTTCTTT CASSLATLNTEAFF TRBJ1-1 NA TRBV7-6 few
TGCGCCACCCAAGGAGAGACCAGCAATCAGCCCCAGCATTTT CATQGETSNQPQHF TRBJ1-5 NA TRBV10-2 NA